This entry lists 26 T cell receptor beta chains sequenced from one sample in a study of human T cells and chemical hapten exposure. Time point of the sample: patch test 1, 2 weeks after DPC sensitization. The treatment here: therapeutic diphenylcyclopropenone sensitization with weekly scalp DPC. Each CDR3 protein is one row after TCRdb ran MiXCR on the RACE reads. Of about 360,000 distinct CDR3 sequences in the sample, about 4.8% were seen once. The material sequenced was whole blood, taken in connection with sensitization to the hapten diphenylcyclopropenone (DPC). The receptors were gathered from a woman in her fifties or sixties with alopecia areata. Some clones in this sample may be carry-over from other donors' samples.

This clonotype appeared many times. The chain employs TRBV11-2 and TRBJ2-3; D may be TRBD1 (5 bases). Germline values: CDR1 SGHAT, CDR2 FQNNGV. V was trimmed by 2 bases and J by 6 bases, leaving 24 bases between them. The CDR3 is 18 residues long. CDR3 sequence: CASSLILGAILSEDTQYF. CDR3 coding DNA: TGTGCCAGCAGCTTAATCCTAGGGGCTATACTATCGGAGGATACGCAGTATTTT.

This clonotype was counted a few times. The rearrangement links TRBV11-2 to TRBJ1-6; D call uncertain. V was shortened by 6 bases and J by 0 bases, with 12 bases between the two germline ends. The CDR3 runs 16 residues. Germline V gives CDR1 SGHAT, CDR2 FQNNGV. This chain's CDR3 is CASSSARFSYNSPLHF. CDR3 nucleotides: TGTGCCAGCAGTTCGGCCCGATTCTCCTATAATTCACCCCTCCACTTT.

This clonotype was counted at least ten times. The V and J genes are TRBV18 and TRBJ2-3; TRBD1 is a possible D gene (5 bases). CDR3 length equals 16 residues. Trimming left V 1 base short and J 4 bases short, with 15 bases between. Germline values: CDR1 KGHSH, CDR2 LQKENI. CDR3 amino acids: CASSPRGASTSDTQYF. For the CDR3, the DNA is TGTGCCAGCTCACCACGTGGGGCCTCCACGTCAGATACGCAGTATTTT. Supplemented by reference TRBV18 and TRBJ2-3, the full variable domain reads NAGVMQNPRHLVRRRGQEARLRCSPMKGHSHVYWYRQLPEEGLKFMVYLQKENIIDESGMPKERFSAEFPKEGPSILRIQQVVRGDSAAYFCASSPRGASTSDTQYFGPGTRLTVL.

V and J are TRBV6-1 and TRBJ2-1, with D possibly being TRBD1 (6 bases). V was pared by 11 bases and J by 14 bases, with 19 bases between. The CDR3 loop spans 11 amino acids. The V gene's germline CDR1 is MNHNS and CDR2 SASEGT. The CDR3 sequence: CACKSGQTKFF. Written as DNA, the CDR3 is TGTGCCTGCAAATCAGGACAGACGAAGTTCTTC.

The rearrangement joins TRBV6-5 to TRBJ2-2; 10 positions match TRBD2. The germline CDR1 and CDR2 sequences are MNHEY and SVGAGI. Trimming at V came to 5 bases and at J to 6 bases, leaving 6 bases not matched to a gene. CDR3 size: 15 residues. The chain's CDR3 is CASSPSGRSAGELFF. For the CDR3, the DNA is TGTGCCAGCAGTCCTAGCGGGAGATCGGCCGGGGAGCTGTTTTTT.

In this sample, this clonotype turned up a few times. The rearrangement uses TRBV10-3 and TRBJ1-2, with D possibly being TRBD1 (6 bases). V was pared by 2 bases and J by 0 bases, with 13 bases between. This CDR3 contains 16 residues. Germline lookup yields CDR1 ENHRY and CDR2 SYGVKD. The CDR3 DNA follows: TGTGCCATCAGTGAGCAGGACAGCCACTCTAACTATGGCTACACCTTC. Its translation: CAISEQDSHSNYGYTF.

This clonotype has at least ten counts. The genes are TRBV20-1 and TRBJ1-5; D not certain. The germline V gene has CDR1 DFQATT and CDR2 SNEGSKA (reference sequence). This CDR3 region has 15 residues. The ends were cut back, 1 base at V and 0 bases at J, with 10 bases in the middle. CDR3 sequence (DNA): TGCAGTGCTAGAGCGGGGTCCGATAGCAATCAGCCCCAGCATTTT. Translating gives CSARAGSDSNQPQHF.

Only a few counts were recorded for this clonotype. The J gene is TRBJ1-1, the V gene TRBV7-9; D unclear. The CDR3 is 11 amino acids. The germline V and J ends were trimmed by 5 bases and 4 bases, with 5 bases remaining between them. The germline gives CDR1 SEHNR, CDR2 FQNEAQ (reference sequence). CDR3 DNA: TGTGCCAGCAGCCACTCCACTGAAGCTTTCTTT. Translation: CASSHSTEAFF.

This clonotype was counted ten times or more. This chain joins TRBV24-1 and TRBJ2-7; 7 bases match TRBD2. The J segment lost 4 bases and the V segment lost 9 bases, leaving 11 bases of the junction unmatched. Germline assignment: CDR1 KGHDR and CDR2 SFDVKD. The CDR3 loop spans 14 amino acids. CDR3 sequence reads: CATDLLAGVYEQYF. In nucleotides, the CDR3 is TGTGCCACCGATTTACTGGCGGGAGTTTACGAGCAGTACTTC.

This clonotype has at least ten counts. This chain uses TRBV27 with TRBJ2-5, with D possibly matching TRBD1 (6 bases). The CDR3 totals 13 residues. CDR1 is MNHEY and CDR2 is SMNVEV in the germline V gene (reference sequence). V lost 8 bases to trimming and J lost 2 bases, with 12 bases between them. The CDR3 spells CASQGQLQETQYF. DNA for the CDR3: TGTGCCAGCCAGGGGCAGCTACAAGAGACCCAGTACTTC.

Ten or more counts support this clonotype. This sequence joins TRBV4-2 and TRBJ2-7; TRBD1 agrees at 9 bases. Germline assignment: CDR1 LGHNA and CDR2 YNFKEQ. J was trimmed by 6 bases and V by 3 bases; bases with no gene match: 9. CDR3 length: 15 residues. The CDR3 is CASSQDLGTGSEQYF. The CDR3 nucleotides are TGTGCCAGCAGCCAGGACCTTGGGACAGGGTCCGAGCAGTACTTC.

The chain employs TRBV11-2 and TRBJ2-5, with a weak D call TRBD2 (6 bases). Trimming stripped 4 bases from V and 1 base from J, with 13 bases between. This CDR3 contains 15 residues. Germline V gene sequence: CDR1 SGHAT, CDR2 FQNNGV. This CDR3 reads CASSSYRDSQETQYF. The CDR3 DNA reads TGTGCCAGCAGCTCGTACCGGGACTCCCAAGAGACCCAGTACTTC.

In its sample, this clonotype was seen many times. The chain links TRBV7-2 to TRBJ2-3; D uncertain. Germline loops: CDR1 SGHTA, CDR2 FQGNSA. There are 13 residues in the CDR3. With 2 bases removed from V and 6 bases from J, the gap between germline ends came to 9 bases. CDR3 sequence: CASSLTVRDTQYF. The CDR3 bases are TGTGCCAGCAGCTTAACGGTGCGGGATACGCAGTATTTT.

This clonotype was seen many times. V gene TRBV4-1 combines with J gene TRBJ1-2, with D unresolved. Germline values: CDR1 MGHRA, CDR2 YSYEKL. The CDR3 consists of 13 residues. V gave up 5 bases and J gave up 5 bases, with 12 bases separating them. The CDR3 loop reads CASSSRGVYGYTF. CDR3 bases: TGCGCCAGCAGCTCACGTGGGGTTTATGGCTACACCTTC.

This clonotype was observed a handful of times. The V gene is TRBV7-2, the J gene TRBJ1-6, with D unresolved. This CDR3 is 15 amino acids long. V gave up 0 bases and J gave up 9 bases, with 12 bases separating them. Germline V lookup: CDR1 SGHTA, CDR2 FQGNSA. CDR3 loop: CASSLARLAVSPLHF. CDR3 sequence (DNA): TGTGCCAGCAGCTTAGCGCGGCTGGCAGTTTCACCCCTCCACTTT.

This clonotype appeared a few times. Here the CDR3 reads CASTGGGARTEAFF. CDR3 DNA sequence: TGTGCCAGCACCGGCGGGGGCGCAAGGACTGAAGCTTTCTTT. This rearrangement joins TRBV28 to TRBJ1-1, with D possibly matching TRBD1 (6 bases). The V gene's germline CDR1 is MDHEN and CDR2 SYDVKM. This CDR3 has 14 residues. The ends were cut back, 7 bases at V and 5 bases at J, with 17 bases in the middle.

This clonotype was recorded at least ten times. V is TRBV2 and J is TRBJ2-5; 15 nucleotides line up with TRBD2. CDR1 SNHLY and CDR2 FYNNEI come from the germline V gene. The CDR3 length is 14 residues. V was clipped by 6 bases and J by 5 bases; unmatched bases: 1. The CDR3 protein is CASSGLAGGETQYF. The CDR3, as DNA: TGTGCCAGCAGCGGACTAGCGGGGGGGGAGACCCAGTACTTC.

This clonotype has a count of ten or more. This rearrangement joins TRBV12-3 or TRBV12-4 to TRBJ1-5; 9 bases match TRBD1. This CDR3 is built from 14 residues. V lost 6 bases to trimming and J lost 9 bases; unmatched junction nucleotides: 9. The CDR3 DNA follows: TGTGCCAGCAGATATGGGACAGGGAGGGCGCCCCAGCATTTT. This codes for CASRYGTGRAPQHF.

The rearrangement joins TRBV3-1 to TRBJ2-3; the D gene is possibly TRBD1 (6 bases). CDR3 length: 16 amino acids. Per the germline V gene, CDR1 is LGHDT and CDR2 is YNNKEL (reference sequence). The V end was cut by 4 bases, the J end by 2 bases, with 16 bases between. The CDR3 DNA follows: TGTGCCAGCAGCCGGGGGACAAATGGCCCCACAGATACGCAGTATTTT. This sequence encodes CASSRGTNGPTDTQYF.

This clonotype was observed at least ten times. The rearrangement joins TRBV10-2 to TRBJ1-2; maybe TRBD1 (6 bases). The CDR3 is 15 amino acids. Germline V gene data show CDR1 as WSHSY and CDR2 as SAAADI. Deletions cut 2 bases from V and 4 bases from J, with 14 bases between. The CDR3 loop is CASSEEGGSFYGYTF. The CDR3 DNA reads TGCGCCAGCAGTGAGGAGGGGGGCAGCTTCTATGGCTACACCTTC.

This clonotype has at least ten counts. The chain couples TRBV12-3 or TRBV12-4 to TRBJ1-6; D might be TRBD1 (6 bases). The V end lost 1 base, the J end lost 5 bases, and 18 bases lay between the germline ends. This CDR3 spans 18 amino acids. The CDR3 is CASSLGGGTPNDNSPLHF. The CDR3 DNA follows: TGTGCCAGCAGTTTAGGGGGTGGGACACCTAACGATAATTCACCCCTCCACTTT.

This chain uses TRBV20-1 with TRBJ2-5; 8 bases are shared with TRBD2. The germline gives CDR1 DFQATT, CDR2 SNEGSKA (reference sequence). V trimming: 0 bases; J trimming: 5 bases; junction bases outside the gene matches: 8. The CDR3 is 15 residues long. The CDR3 coding sequence is TGCAGTGCTAGAGATGACCAGAGCGGGAGTGAGACCCAGTACTTC. It codes for CSARDDQSGSETQYF.

There are many counts of this clonotype. This chain joins TRBV6-5 and TRBJ2-1; D may be TRBD2 (7 bases). The V gene's germline CDR1 is MNHEY and CDR2 SVGAGI. V was clipped by 2 bases and J by 12 bases, with 20 bases between them. The CDR3 totals 15 residues. The CDR3 DNA reads as TGTGCCAGCAGTTACCGTGGGGGGGCTACCAGTGGGCAGTTCTTC. Protein product: CASSYRGGATSGQFF.

This clonotype has a count of ten or more. The chain links TRBV18 to TRBJ2-3; D is possibly TRBD1 or TRBD2 (5 bases each). V was trimmed by 4 bases and J by 4 bases, leaving 12 bases between them. Germline V gives CDR1 KGHSH, CDR2 LQKENI. The CDR3 is 14 residues long. CDR3 protein: CASSREGWADTQYF. CDR3 sequence (DNA): TGTGCCAGCTCACGCGAGGGGTGGGCAGATACGCAGTATTTT.

This clonotype was detected ten times or more. This chain connects TRBV20-1 to TRBJ2-1; 8 bases align to TRBD2. From germline, CDR1 is DFQATT and CDR2 SNEGSKA (reference sequence). The V segment lost 6 bases and the J segment 10 bases; nucleotides outside the gene matches: 17. The CDR3 covers 15 residues. CDR3 residues: CSAPRGSGGTQEQFF. CDR3 nucleotides: TGCAGTGCCCCCCGTGGGAGCGGGGGCACTCAGGAGCAGTTCTTC.

The chain recombines TRBV2 with TRBJ1-1; D is perhaps TRBD1 (5 bases). The V gene lost 6 bases and the J gene lost 5 bases, with 22 bases spanning the gap. CDR3 length equals 16 residues. Germline V gene lookup returns CDR1 SNHLY and CDR2 FYNNEI. As DNA, the CDR3 is TGTGCCAGCAGGCCTCGGACCGCATCGTGGGGGACTGAAGCTTTCTTT. Translation gives CASRPRTASWGTEAFF.